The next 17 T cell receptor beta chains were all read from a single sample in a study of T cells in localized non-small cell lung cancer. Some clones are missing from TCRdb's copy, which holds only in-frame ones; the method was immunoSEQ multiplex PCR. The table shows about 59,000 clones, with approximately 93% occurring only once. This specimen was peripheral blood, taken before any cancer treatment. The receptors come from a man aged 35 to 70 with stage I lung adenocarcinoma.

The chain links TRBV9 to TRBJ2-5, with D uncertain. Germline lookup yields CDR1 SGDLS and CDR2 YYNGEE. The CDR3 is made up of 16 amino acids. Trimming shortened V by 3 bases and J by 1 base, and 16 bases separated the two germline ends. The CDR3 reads CASSGSLPAGQETQYF. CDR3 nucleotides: TGTGCCAGCAGCGGCTCCCTCCCGGCCGGCCAAGAGACCCAGTACTTC.

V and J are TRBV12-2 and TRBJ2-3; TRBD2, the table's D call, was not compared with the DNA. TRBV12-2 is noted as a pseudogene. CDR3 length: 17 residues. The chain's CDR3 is CASRLVGLAEGIDTQYF. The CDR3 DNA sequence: TGTGCAAGTCGCTTAGTGGGACTAGCGGAAGGGATAGATACGCAGTATTTT.

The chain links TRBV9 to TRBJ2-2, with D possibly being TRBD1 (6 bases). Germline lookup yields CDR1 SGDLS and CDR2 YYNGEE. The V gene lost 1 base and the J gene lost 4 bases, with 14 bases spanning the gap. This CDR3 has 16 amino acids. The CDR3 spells CASSVPQGIFTGELFF. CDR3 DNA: TGTGCCAGCAGCGTACCTCAGGGGATCTTCACCGGGGAGCTGTTTTTT.

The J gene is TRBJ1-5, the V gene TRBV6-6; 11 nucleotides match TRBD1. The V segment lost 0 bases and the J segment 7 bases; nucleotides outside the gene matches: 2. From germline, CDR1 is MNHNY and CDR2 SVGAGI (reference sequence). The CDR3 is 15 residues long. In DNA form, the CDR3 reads TGTGCCAGCAGTTACTCGGGACAGGGGGGCCAGCCCCAGCATTTT. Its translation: CASSYSGQGGQPQHF.

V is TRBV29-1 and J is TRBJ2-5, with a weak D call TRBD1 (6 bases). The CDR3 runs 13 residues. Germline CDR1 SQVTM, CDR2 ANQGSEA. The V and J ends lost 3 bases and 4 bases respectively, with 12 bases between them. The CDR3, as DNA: TGCAGCGTTGAGTTACAGGGCCCAGAGACCCAGTACTTC. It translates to CSVELQGPETQYF.

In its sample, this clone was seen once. The CDR3: CASSITTGQTNYGYTF. DNA of the CDR3: TGTGCCAGCAGCATAACCACCGGACAGACGAACTATGGCTACACCTTC. The chain couples TRBV7-9 to TRBJ1-2; D may be TRBD1 (6 bases). Germline CDR1 is SEHNR and CDR2 is FQNEAQ (reference sequence). This CDR3 region has 16 residues. Trimming stripped 5 bases from V and 2 bases from J, with 18 bases between. Full variable domain (rest looked up from reference TRBV7-9 and TRBJ1-2): DTGVSQNPRHKITKRGQNVTFRCDPISEHNRLYWYRQTLGQGPEFLTYFQNEAQLEKSRLLSDRFSAERPKGSFSTLEIQRTEQGDSAMYLCASSITTGQTNYGYTFGSGTRLTVV.

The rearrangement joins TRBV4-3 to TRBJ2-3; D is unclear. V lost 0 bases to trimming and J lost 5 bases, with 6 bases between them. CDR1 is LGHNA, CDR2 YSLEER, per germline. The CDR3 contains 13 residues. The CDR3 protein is CASSQDVGDTQYF. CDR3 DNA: TGCGCCAGCAGCCAAGATGTCGGAGATACGCAGTATTTT.

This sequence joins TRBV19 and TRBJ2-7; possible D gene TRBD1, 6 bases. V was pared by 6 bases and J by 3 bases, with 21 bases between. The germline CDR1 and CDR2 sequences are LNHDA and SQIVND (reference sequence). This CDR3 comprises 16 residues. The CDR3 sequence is CASSLGTGSTFYEQYF. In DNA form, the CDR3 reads TGTGCCAGTAGCCTAGGTACAGGGAGCACCTTCTACGAGCAGTACTTC. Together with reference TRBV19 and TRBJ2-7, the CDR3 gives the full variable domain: DGGITQSPKYLFRKEGQNVTLSCEQNLNHDAMYWYRQDPGQGLRLIYYSQIVNDFQKGDIAEGYSVSREKKESFPLTVTSAQKNPTAFYLCASSLGTGSTFYEQYFGPGTRLTVT.

Here the CDR3 reads CASSFPGTGAPYEQYF. CDR3 sequence (DNA): TGTGCCAGCAGCTTCCCGGGGACAGGGGCACCCTACGAGCAGTACTTC. The rearrangement links TRBV7-9 to TRBJ2-7; 10 bases line up with TRBD1. CDR1 and CDR2 from the germline V gene are SEHNR and FQNEAQ (reference sequence). The CDR3 extends over 16 amino acids. The V and J ends lost 3 bases and 2 bases, in that order; junction bases with no gene match: 7.

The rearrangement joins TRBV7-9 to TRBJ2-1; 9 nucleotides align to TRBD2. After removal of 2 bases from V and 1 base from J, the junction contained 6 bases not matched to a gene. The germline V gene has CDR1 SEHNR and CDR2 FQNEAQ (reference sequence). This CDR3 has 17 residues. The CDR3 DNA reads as TGTGCCAGCAGCTTACACTGGACTAGCGAATCCTACAATGAGCAGTTCTTC. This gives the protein CASSLHWTSESYNEQFF. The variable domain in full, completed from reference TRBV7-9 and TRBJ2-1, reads DTGVSQNPRHKITKRGQNVTFRCDPISEHNRLYWYRQTLGQGPEFLTYFQNEAQLEKSRLLSDRFSAERPKGSFSTLEIQRTEQGDSAMYLCASSLHWTSESYNEQFFGPGTRLTVL.

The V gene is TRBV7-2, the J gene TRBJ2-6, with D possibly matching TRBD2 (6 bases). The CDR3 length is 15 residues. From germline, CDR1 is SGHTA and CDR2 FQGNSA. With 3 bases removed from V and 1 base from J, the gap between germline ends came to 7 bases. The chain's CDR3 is CASSFRGSGANVLTF. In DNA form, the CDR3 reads TGTGCCAGCAGCTTCCGGGGGTCTGGGGCCAACGTCCTGACTTTC.

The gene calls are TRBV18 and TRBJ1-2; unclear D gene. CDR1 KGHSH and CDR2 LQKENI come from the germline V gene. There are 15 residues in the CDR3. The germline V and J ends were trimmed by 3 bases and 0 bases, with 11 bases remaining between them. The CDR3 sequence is CASSPGQIANYGYTF. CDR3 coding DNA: TGTGCCAGCTCACCCGGTCAAATAGCTAACTATGGCTACACCTTC.

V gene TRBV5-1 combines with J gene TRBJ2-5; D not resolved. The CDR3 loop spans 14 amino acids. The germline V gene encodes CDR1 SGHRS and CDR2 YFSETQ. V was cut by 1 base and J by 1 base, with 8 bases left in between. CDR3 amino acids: CASSLPRPQETQYF. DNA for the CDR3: TGCGCCAGCAGCTTGCCGCGGCCCCAAGAGACCCAGTACTTC.

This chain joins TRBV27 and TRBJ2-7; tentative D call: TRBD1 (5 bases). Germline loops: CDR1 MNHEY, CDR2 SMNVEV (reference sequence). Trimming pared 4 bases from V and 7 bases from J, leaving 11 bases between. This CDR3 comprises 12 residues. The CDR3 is CASSSLTGEQYF. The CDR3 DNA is TGTGCCAGCAGTTCCTTAACAGGAGAGCAGTACTTC.

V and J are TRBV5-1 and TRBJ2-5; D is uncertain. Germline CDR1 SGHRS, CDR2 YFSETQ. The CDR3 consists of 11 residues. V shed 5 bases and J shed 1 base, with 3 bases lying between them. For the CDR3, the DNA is TGCGCCAGCAGAGCCCAAGAGACCCAGTACTTC. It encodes CASRAQETQYF.

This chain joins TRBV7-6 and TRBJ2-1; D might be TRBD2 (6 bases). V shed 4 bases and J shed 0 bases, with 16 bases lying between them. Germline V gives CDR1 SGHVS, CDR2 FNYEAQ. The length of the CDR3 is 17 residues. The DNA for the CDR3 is TGTGCCAGCAGCTCGTCCGGGCGGGACCGCTCCTACAATGAGCAGTTCTTC. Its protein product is CASSSSGRDRSYNEQFF.

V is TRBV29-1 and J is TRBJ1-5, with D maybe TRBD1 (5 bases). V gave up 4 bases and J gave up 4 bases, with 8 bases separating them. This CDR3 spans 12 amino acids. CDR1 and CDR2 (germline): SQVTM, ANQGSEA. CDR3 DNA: TGCAGCGTTGTGGAGGGGAATCAGCCCCAGCATTTT. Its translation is CSVVEGNQPQHF.